This T cell receptor beta chain was sequenced in a study of blood T cell repertoires in COVID-19. Categorization into cohorts depended on clinical history that participants reported. Some clones are missing from TCRdb's copy, which holds only in-frame ones; the method was immunoSEQ multiplex PCR. The sample includes about 180,000 clones, more than 75% of them seen just once. V was clipped by 3 bases and J by 2 bases; unmatched bases: 5. This CDR3 comprises 16 residues. From germline, CDR1 is MGHRA and CDR2 YSYEKL. The sequenced sample consisted of PBMCs or T cells enriched from blood (not recorded which). This sequence was found in a woman in her twenties or thirties who had recovered from COVID-19. V usage is TRBV4-1 and J usage is TRBJ2-3; 10 bases fit TRBD2. The CDR3 loop is CASSHLGLADTDTQYF. Here the CDR3 DNA reads TGCGCCAGCAGCCACCTCGGACTAGCGGACACAGATACGCAGTATTTT.